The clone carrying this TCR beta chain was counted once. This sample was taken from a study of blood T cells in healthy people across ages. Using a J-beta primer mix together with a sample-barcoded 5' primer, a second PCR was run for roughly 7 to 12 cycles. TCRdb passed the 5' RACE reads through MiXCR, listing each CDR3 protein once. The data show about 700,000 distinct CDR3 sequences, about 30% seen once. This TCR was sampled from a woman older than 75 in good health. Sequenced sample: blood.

The CDR3 loop is CARVRADTQYF. The CDR3, as DNA: TGTGCCAGAGTGAGGGCAGATACGCAGTATTTT. The rearrangement joins TRBV12-3 or TRBV12-4 to TRBJ2-3; tentative D call: TRBD2 (5 bases). The V and J ends lost 9 bases and 4 bases respectively, with 8 bases between them. The CDR3 has 11 residues.